This record looks at one T cell receptor beta chain sequence and its context. The germline V gene encodes CDR1 SGHRS and CDR2 YFSETQ. The CDR3 spans 14 residues. Losses at the gene ends were 0 bases for V and 15 bases for J; bases not matched to a gene: 7. Generated by immunoSEQ multiplex PCR, the TCRdb table keeps only in-frame clones and is missing some. The table includes some 160,000 clones, about 94% detected once. The sample belongs to a study of control samples from healthy donors and cancer patients. The clonotype originates from a woman in her 30s in good health. The chain carries TRBV5-1 and TRBJ2-4, with 12 bases lining up with TRBD2. Specimen: blood. CDR3 coding DNA: TGCGCCAGCAGCTTGGGGACTAGCGGGGATAAGATGTACTTC. The encoded protein is CASSLGTSGDKMYF.